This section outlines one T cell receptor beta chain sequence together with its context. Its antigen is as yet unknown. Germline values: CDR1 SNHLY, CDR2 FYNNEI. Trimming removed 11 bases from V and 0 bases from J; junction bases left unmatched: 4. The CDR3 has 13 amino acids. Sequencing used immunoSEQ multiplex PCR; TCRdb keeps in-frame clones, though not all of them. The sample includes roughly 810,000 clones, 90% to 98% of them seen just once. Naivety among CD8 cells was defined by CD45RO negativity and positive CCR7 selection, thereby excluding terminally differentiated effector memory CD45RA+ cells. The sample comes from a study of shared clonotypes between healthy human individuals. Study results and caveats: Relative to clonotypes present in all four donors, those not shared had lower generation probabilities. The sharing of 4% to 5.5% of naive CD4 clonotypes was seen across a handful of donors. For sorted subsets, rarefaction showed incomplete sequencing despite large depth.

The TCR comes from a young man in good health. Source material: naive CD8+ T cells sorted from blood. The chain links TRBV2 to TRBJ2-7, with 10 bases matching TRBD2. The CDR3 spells CAQSGRASYEQYF. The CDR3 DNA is TGTGCCCAGAGCGGGAGGGCCTCCTACGAGCAGTACTTC.